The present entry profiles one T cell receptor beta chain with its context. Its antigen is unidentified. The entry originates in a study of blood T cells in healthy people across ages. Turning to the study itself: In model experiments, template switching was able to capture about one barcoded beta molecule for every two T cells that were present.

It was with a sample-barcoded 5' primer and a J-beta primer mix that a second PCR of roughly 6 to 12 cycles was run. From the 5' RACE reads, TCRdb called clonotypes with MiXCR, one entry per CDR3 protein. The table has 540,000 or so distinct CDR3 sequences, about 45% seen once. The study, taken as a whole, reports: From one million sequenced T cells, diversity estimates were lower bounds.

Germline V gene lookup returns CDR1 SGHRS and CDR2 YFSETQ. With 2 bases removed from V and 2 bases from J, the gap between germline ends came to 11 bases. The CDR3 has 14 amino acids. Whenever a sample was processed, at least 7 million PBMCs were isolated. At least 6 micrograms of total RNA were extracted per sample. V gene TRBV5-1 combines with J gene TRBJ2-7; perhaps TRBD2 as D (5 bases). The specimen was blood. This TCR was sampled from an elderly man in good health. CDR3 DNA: TGCGCCAGCAGCTTAACGGGGTCCCCCTACGAGCAGTACTTC. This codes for CASSLTGSPYEQYF.